The 19 T cell receptor beta chains below all came from one sample that was sequenced in a study of cytomegalovirus exposure and HLA in healthy donors. The PCR had 60 Vbeta and 13 Jbeta primers. Sequenced by immunoSEQ multiplex PCR; TCRdb stores in-frame clones only, minus some. The table lists some 130,000 clones, 80% of them singletons. Sequencing input: PBMCs. All receptors derive from a man aged 30 to 45 in good health and CMV-seronegative.

This chain links TRBV5-1 with TRBJ2-7; 8 nucleotides agree with TRBD2. CDR3 size: 16 residues. Germline loops: CDR1 SGHRS, CDR2 YFSETQ. V trimming: 3 bases; J trimming: 4 bases; junction bases outside the gene matches: 12. The CDR3 spells CASSSSGGRSLYEQYF. In nucleotides, the CDR3 is TGCGCCAGCAGCTCCTCGGGCGGGAGGTCTTTATACGAGCAGTACTTC.

The rearrangement joins TRBV28 to TRBJ2-3, with TRBD1 identical over 8 bases. With V trimmed by 5 bases and J by 4 bases, 14 bases remained unmatched. Germline CDR1 MDHEN, CDR2 SYDVKM. The CDR3 covers 17 residues. CDR3 sequence (DNA): TGTGCCAGCAGTAACACAGGGGGATCGGGCCAAGCAGATACGCAGTATTTT. Its protein product is CASSNTGGSGQADTQYF. Variable domain in full (rest from reference TRBV28 and TRBJ2-3): DVKVTQSSRYLVKRTGEKVFLECVQDMDHENMFWYRQDPGLGLRLIYFSYDVKMKEKGDIPEGYSVSREKKERFSLILESASTNQTSMYLCASSNTGGSGQADTQYFGPGTRLTVL.

This chain joins TRBV11-1 and TRBJ2-3, with 8 bases that match TRBD1. V dropped 5 bases and J dropped 3; count of bases not matched to a gene: 4. CDR3 length: 14 amino acids. CDR1 and CDR2 from the germline V gene are SGHAT and FQDESV (reference sequence). The CDR3 DNA sequence: TGTGCCAGCAGCCCGGACAGGGTAACAGATACGCAGTATTTT. This translates into CASSPDRVTDTQYF.

The chain links TRBV10-3 to TRBJ2-3, with TRBD2 identical over 10 bases. V gave up 7 bases and J gave up 2 bases; unmatched junction bases: 6. Germline loops: CDR1 ENHRY, CDR2 SYGVKD. CDR3 length: 15 amino acids. CDR3 DNA sequence: TGTGCCATCACCAAGGGACTAGCGTCCACAGATACGCAGTATTTT. It codes for CAITKGLASTDTQYF.

The chain recombines TRBV29-1 with TRBJ2-1; tentative D call: TRBD2 (7 bases). The CDR3 has 15 amino acids. The V and J ends lost 8 bases and 1 base respectively, with 18 bases between them. CDR1 and CDR2 from the germline V gene are SQVTM and ANQGSEA. The chain's CDR3 is CSLLSRGASYNEQFF. Here the CDR3 DNA reads TGCAGCCTCCTAAGTCGGGGGGCGTCCTACAATGAGCAGTTCTTC.

A few counts support this clone. This rearrangement joins TRBV28 to TRBJ2-3; TRBD2 agrees at 9 bases. CDR3 length equals 15 residues. J lost 5 bases, V lost 7 bases, and 10 bases had no gene match. Germline CDR1 reads MDHEN; CDR2 reads SYDVKM. The CDR3 nucleotides are TGTGCCAGCAACCTCTTAGCGGGAGTCGGAGATACGCAGTATTTT. As protein: CASNLLAGVGDTQYF.

J is TRBJ1-2 and V is TRBV5-1, with 10 bases lining up with TRBD1. CDR1 and CDR2 from the germline V gene are SGHRS and YFSETQ. The trim removed 5 bases at V and 7 bases at J, leaving 5 bases unmatched. The CDR3 runs 13 residues. CDR3 DNA sequence: TGCGCCAGCAGGGGGACAGGGGATTTTGGCTACACCTTC. Amino acid sequence: CASRGTGDFGYTF.

This clone showed up just a few times. The CDR3 is CASSYFGNNEQFF. In DNA, the CDR3 is TGTGCCAGCAGTTACTTTGGCAACAATGAGCAGTTCTTC. This chain connects TRBV6-6 to TRBJ2-1; D is ambiguous. The V and J ends lost 1 base and 5 bases respectively, with 6 bases between them. CDR1 and CDR2 (germline): MNHNY, SVGAGI (reference sequence). The length of the CDR3 is 13 residues.

V and J are TRBV18 and TRBJ1-2; a possible D gene is TRBD1 (6 bases). Germline V CDR1 and CDR2: KGHSH, LQKENI. The V end was cut by 0 bases, the J end by 4 bases, with 12 bases between. The CDR3 spans 15 residues. The CDR3 protein is CASSPPAGRGYGYTF. In DNA form, the CDR3 reads TGTGCCAGCTCACCACCGGCAGGCAGGGGCTATGGCTACACCTTC.

The chain uses TRBV7-9 and TRBJ2-1; maybe TRBD1 (5 bases). This CDR3 contains 14 residues. Germline V lookup: CDR1 SEHNR, CDR2 FQNEAQ (reference sequence). With 5 bases removed from V and 8 bases from J, the gap between germline ends came to 16 bases. The CDR3 loop reads CASSRQQGLDEQFF. The CDR3 DNA reads as TGTGCCAGCAGCCGACAGCAAGGTCTCGATGAGCAGTTCTTC.

The J gene is TRBJ1-5, the V gene TRBV30, with D maybe TRBD1 (6 bases). Germline loops: CDR1 GTSNPN, CDR2 SVGIG (reference sequence). This CDR3 has 13 residues. The V end was cut by 0 bases, the J end by 6 bases, with 9 bases between. The CDR3 protein is CAWSVGGSQPQHF. The CDR3 DNA follows: TGTGCCTGGAGTGTAGGGGGAAGTCAGCCCCAGCATTTT.

This clone turned up a few times. This chain joins TRBV28 and TRBJ2-7; the D is unclear. The CDR3 spans 12 residues. Trimming shortened V by 3 bases and J by 4 bases, and 7 bases separated the two germline ends. The germline CDR1 and CDR2 sequences are MDHEN and SYDVKM. The CDR3 here is CASSFARYEQYF. CDR3 bases: TGTGCCAGCAGTTTTGCCAGATACGAGCAGTACTTC.

This clone is a singleton in its sample. The chain combines TRBV5-5 with TRBJ2-7; D may be TRBD2 (6 bases). V was pared by 0 bases and J by 6 bases, with 10 bases between. This CDR3 has 13 amino acids. Germline V lookup: CDR1 SGHKS, CDR2 YYEKEE (reference sequence). The CDR3 region is CASSLVGRIEQYF. The CDR3 coding sequence is TGTGCCAGCAGCTTGGTGGGGAGGATCGAGCAGTACTTC.

This clone ranks as medium-sized. This rearrangement joins TRBV6-6 to TRBJ1-1, with D perhaps TRBD1 (5 bases). This CDR3 is 16 amino acids long. With 2 bases removed from V and 5 bases from J, the gap between germline ends came to 18 bases. Germline values: CDR1 MNHNY, CDR2 SVGAGI (reference sequence). The CDR3 is CASSYGPQGVRTEAFF. The CDR3, as DNA: TGTGCCAGCAGTTACGGTCCCCAAGGGGTGCGGACTGAAGCTTTCTTT.

The gene calls are TRBV7-2 and TRBJ1-5, with TRBD1 matching 7 bases. The CDR3 length is 13 residues. Germline CDR1 SGHTA, CDR2 FQGNSA. The V segment lost 5 bases and the J segment 11 bases; nucleotides outside the gene matches: 9. CDR3 DNA: TGTGCCAGCAGCCTGTCCCAGGGGGGCTCCCAGCATTTT. Protein: CASSLSQGGSQHF. The whole variable domain, filled in from reference TRBV7-2 and TRBJ1-5, reads GAGVSQSPSNKVTEKGKDVELRCDPISGHTALYWYRQSLGQGLEFLIYFQGNSAPDKSGLPSDRFSAERTGGSVSTLTIQRTQQEDSAVYLCASSLSQGGSQHFGDGTRLSIL.

V usage is TRBV28 and J usage is TRBJ2-7, with 11 bases aligning to TRBD2. The CDR3 covers 15 residues. The V gene's germline CDR1 is MDHEN and CDR2 SYDVKM. Trimming removed 6 bases from V and 3 bases from J; junction bases left unmatched: 7. The CDR3 sequence: CASSLAGGSFYEQYF. DNA for the CDR3: TGTGCCAGCAGCCTAGCGGGAGGTTCGTTCTACGAGCAGTACTTC.

This clone has only a few counts. The V and J genes are TRBV6-1 and TRBJ1-2; 10 bases line up with TRBD1. After removal of 4 bases from V and 9 bases from J, the junction contained 11 bases not matched to a gene. CDR1 and CDR2 (germline): MNHNS, SASEGT. The CDR3 has 15 residues. The CDR3 DNA sequence: TGTGCCAGCAGTGTGAGAGGGACAGGGGAAACGAGCTACACCTTC. Its translation: CASSVRGTGETSYTF.

The V call is TRBV4-1, the J call TRBJ1-2; no clear D gene. Trimming stripped 0 bases from V and 0 bases from J, with 11 bases between. CDR3 size: 16 residues. Germline lookup yields CDR1 MGHRA and CDR2 YSYEKL. Here the CDR3 reads CASSQEARLSNYGYTF. In DNA form, the CDR3 reads TGCGCCAGCAGCCAAGAGGCCAGGCTCTCTAACTATGGCTACACCTTC.

This clone was counted between two and nine times. The chain is built from TRBV2 and TRBJ2-7; 8 bases match TRBD1. The CDR3 extends over 13 amino acids. J was trimmed by 7 bases and V by 6 bases; bases with no gene match: 8. Germline V gives CDR1 SNHLY, CDR2 FYNNEI. The DNA of the CDR3 is TGTGCCAGCAGCTTGGGACAGGAGTTGGAGCAGTACTTC. Protein sequence: CASSLGQELEQYF.